One and the same sample provided the 19 T cell receptor beta chains below, sequenced in a study of cytomegalovirus exposure and HLA in healthy donors. The primer mix had 60 Vbeta and 13 Jbeta primers. Method: immunoSEQ multiplex PCR; TCRdb's copy keeps in-frame clones and lacks some. The profile shows 76,000 or so clones, 65% to 85% of them singletons. Sequencing was carried out using PBMCs. Receptors were obtained from a middle-aged woman in good health and CMV-seropositive.

The CDR3 is CASSVAYTDTQYF. The CDR3 bases are TGTGCCAGCAGCGTAGCTTACACAGATACGCAGTATTTT. The chain couples TRBV9 to TRBJ2-3; no reliable D call. Trimming shortened V by 0 bases and J by 2 bases, and 4 bases separated the two germline ends. The CDR3 covers 13 residues. CDR1 is SGDLS, CDR2 YYNGEE, per germline.

The gene calls are TRBV11-2 and TRBJ1-1; 7 bases fit TRBD1. CDR1 and CDR2 (germline): SGHAT, FQNNGV. The CDR3 covers 15 residues. V shed 1 base and J 5 bases; nucleotides not matched to a gene: 7. The CDR3: CASSLGAGGWTEAFF. DNA for the CDR3: TGTGCCAGCAGCTTAGGGGCAGGGGGTTGGACTGAAGCTTTCTTT.

V and J are TRBV18 and TRBJ2-3, with TRBD1 matching 7 bases. Germline CDR1 and CDR2: KGHSH and LQKENI. There are 17 residues in the CDR3. The V gene end was trimmed by 4 bases and the J gene end by 2 bases; junction bases not matched to a gene: 12. CDR3 nucleotide sequence: TGTGCCAGCTCACAAGTAGAATACGGACAGGACACAGATACGCAGTATTTT. Translating gives CASSQVEYGQDTDTQYF.

This clone was recorded only once. This chain connects TRBV11-3 to TRBJ2-1, with D perhaps TRBD2 (6 bases). From germline, CDR1 is SGHNT and CDR2 YENEEA. The CDR3 covers 15 residues. Trimming pared 3 bases from V and 6 bases from J, leaving 15 bases between. CDR3 residues: CASSFKRAGLNEQFF. CDR3 coding DNA: TGTGCCAGCAGCTTCAAGCGGGCGGGACTCAATGAGCAGTTCTTC.

J is TRBJ2-5 and V is TRBV29-1; 11 nucleotides line up with TRBD2. The CDR3 extends over 17 amino acids. Germline CDR1 reads SQVTM; CDR2 reads ANQGSEA. Losses at the gene ends were 5 bases for V and 0 bases for J; bases not matched to a gene: 11. CDR3 in amino acids: CSVYGTSGMTHQETQYF. DNA for the CDR3: TGCAGCGTTTATGGGACTAGCGGAATGACTCACCAAGAGACCCAGTACTTC.

V gene TRBV7-8 combines with J gene TRBJ2-5, with D possibly matching TRBD2 (5 bases). CDR1 is SGHVS and CDR2 is FQNEAQ in the germline V gene. Trimming shortened V by 3 bases and J by 4 bases, and 12 bases separated the two germline ends. The CDR3 has 14 amino acids. DNA for the CDR3: TGTGCCAGCAGCTTTTGGTCCGAGGGAGAGACCCAGTACTTC. Protein product: CASSFWSEGETQYF.

This chain links TRBV7-9 with TRBJ2-5; tentative D call: TRBD1 (5 bases). The V and J ends lost 5 bases and 2 bases respectively, with 15 bases between them. CDR1 SEHNR and CDR2 FQNEAQ come from the germline V gene (reference sequence). CDR3 length: 15 amino acids. The CDR3 protein is CASSPQDDRQETQYF. CDR3 in DNA: TGTGCCAGCAGCCCTCAGGACGACAGACAAGAGACCCAGTACTTC.

The chain employs TRBV4-3 and TRBJ2-5; tentative D call: TRBD2 (5 bases). The V gene's germline CDR1 is LGHNA and CDR2 YSLEER. The CDR3 is 17 residues long. Trimming took off 0 bases at V and 2 bases at J, with 16 bases between the two ends. The CDR3 reads CASSQDRSGSRQETQYF. The DNA of the CDR3 is TGCGCCAGCAGCCAAGATCGATCGGGGTCGCGGCAAGAGACCCAGTACTTC.

The chain recombines TRBV5-6 with TRBJ2-1; a possible D gene is TRBD1 (6 bases). Germline loops: CDR1 SGHDT, CDR2 YYEEEE. The CDR3 is 16 residues long. V lost 5 bases, J lost 8 bases, and 23 bases lay in between. The CDR3 reads CASRSRYRVEVYEQFF. The CDR3 DNA is TGTGCCAGCAGGTCTCGGTACAGGGTTGAGGTCTATGAGCAGTTCTTC.

This clone was picked up one time. The chain combines TRBV11-2 with TRBJ2-7, with 14 bases identical to TRBD2. CDR3 length equals 17 residues. Germline V gene sequence: CDR1 SGHAT, CDR2 FQNNGV. V dropped 0 bases and J dropped 5; count of bases not matched to a gene: 6. CDR3 nucleotide sequence: TGTGCCAGCAGCTTAGATGCCGGGACTAGCGGGAGTCACGAGCAGTACTTC. Translation: CASSLDAGTSGSHEQYF.

A few counts support this clone. It differs at one base from a far larger clone, so likely a read error. The rearrangement links TRBV7-2 to TRBJ2-7; the match to TRBD1 covers 9 bases. CDR1 and CDR2 from the germline V gene are SGHTA and FQGNSA. The V gene end was trimmed by 5 bases and the J gene end by 7 bases; junction bases not matched to a gene: 6. The CDR3 is 13 residues long. CDR3 amino acids: CASSDTGTGEQYF. The CDR3 bases are TGTGCCAGCAGCGATACCGGGACAGGGGAGCAGTACTTC.

The V and J genes are TRBV5-4 and TRBJ2-6; TRBD1 agrees at 7 bases. Germline V CDR1 and CDR2: SGHNT, YYREEE (reference sequence). The V segment lost 6 bases and the J segment 0 bases; nucleotides outside the gene matches: 9. CDR3 length: 17 residues. The CDR3: CASTGVAGGSGANVLTF. The CDR3 nucleotides are TGTGCCAGCACCGGGGTAGCAGGGGGCTCTGGGGCCAACGTCCTGACTTTC.

The CDR3 DNA sequence: TGTGCCAGCAGTCGCGGCGCCGGGACTTATAATTCACCCCTCCACTTT. Translated, it gives CASSRGAGTYNSPLHF. This chain connects TRBV6-6 to TRBJ1-6, with D perhaps TRBD1 (5 bases). Germline V CDR1 and CDR2: MNHNY, SVGAGI (reference sequence). Trimming removed 5 bases at V and 4 bases at J, with 15 bases between. There are 16 residues in the CDR3.

This clone was seen more than once but under ten times. The genes are TRBV10-1 and TRBJ2-1; 11 positions agree with TRBD2. The ends lost 6 bases at V and 3 bases at J; junction bases unmatched: 10. This CDR3 spans 17 amino acids. The germline gives CDR1 WNHNN, CDR2 SYGVQD (reference sequence). CDR3 sequence: CASSPIAGGPIYNEQFF. The CDR3, as DNA: TGCGCCAGCAGCCCCATAGCGGGAGGGCCGATCTACAATGAGCAGTTCTTC.

With regard to this clone: At one end, the junction sequence differs from germline, possibly due to a read error. The genes are TRBV7-7 and TRBJ1-1; TRBD1 matches at 9 bases. The CDR3 covers 18 residues. Germline V gives CDR1 SSHAT, CDR2 FNYEAQ (reference sequence). CDR3 in DNA: TGTGCTAGCAGCTTTTTTAACTCGACAGGGGGTCAATACACTGAAGCTTTCTTT. Its translation is CASSFFNSTGGQYTEAFF. The full variable domain, rest sourced from reference TRBV7-7 and TRBJ1-1, is GAGVSQSPRYKVTKRGQDVTLRCDPISSHATLYWYQQALGQGPEFLTYFNYEAQPDKSGLPSDRFSAERPEGSISTLTIQRTEQRDSAMYRCASSFFNSTGGQYTEAFFGQGTRLTVV.

The chain employs TRBV18 and TRBJ2-3; D is ambiguous. The CDR3 runs to 14 residues. Germline CDR1 reads KGHSH; CDR2 reads LQKENI. Trimming took 3 bases from V and 5 from J, leaving 12 bases between them. CDR3: CASSPLGSQDTQYF. CDR3 coding DNA: TGTGCCAGCTCACCCTTGGGCTCGCAAGATACGCAGTATTTT.

V and J are TRBV6-1 and TRBJ1-4, with TRBD1 matching 7 bases. The CDR3 consists of 13 residues. Germline V gene lookup returns CDR1 MNHNS and CDR2 SASEGT. V trimming: 8 bases; J trimming: 12 bases; junction bases outside the gene matches: 12. CDR3 amino acids: CASGQVANGELFF. As DNA, the CDR3 is TGTGCCAGCGGACAGGTGGCGAACGGGGAACTGTTTTTT.

The J gene is TRBJ2-7, the V gene TRBV29-1; 7 bases map to TRBD1. The ends lost 7 bases at V and 1 base at J; junction bases unmatched: 4. Germline V lookup: CDR1 SQVTM, CDR2 ANQGSEA. This CDR3 has 12 amino acids. CDR3 loop: CSAVGQSYEQYF. The CDR3 DNA is TGCAGCGCTGTGGGACAGTCCTACGAGCAGTACTTC.

This chain connects TRBV5-1 to TRBJ1-1; D remains ambiguous. V dropped 4 bases and J dropped 1 base, with 14 bases sitting between them. The CDR3 is 15 residues long. CDR1 is SGHRS, CDR2 YFSETQ, per germline. This CDR3 reads CASSLGGPGNTEAFF. The CDR3 nucleotides read TGCGCCAGCAGCCTCGGCGGGCCGGGGAACACTGAAGCTTTCTTT.